The sequence of this T cell receptor beta chain was determined in a study of T cells in Graves' hyperthyroidism and ophthalmopathy. General study findings and limits: The model identified upcoming ophthalmopathy a median 6.5 months ahead of onset.

The table lists this clonotype with many counts. No antigen is known for it. RNA transcripts were the template for amplifying TCR beta CDR3 regions. RT-PCR in the first round (using the HTBI primer set) targeted the TCR CDR3. TCRdb analysed the multiplex PCR reads with MiXCR anew, one entry per CDR3 protein. The table has about 720,000 distinct CDR3 sequences, approximately 16% seen once. The source of this sequence is a man between 18 and 29 years old with Graves' hyperthyroidism. The sequenced sample consisted of blood.

Here the CDR3 DNA reads TGTGCCTGGAGGGATAACTATGGCTACACCTTC. This translates into CAWRDNYGYTF. The chain is built from TRBV30 and TRBJ1-2; D gene uncertain. The CDR3 has 11 residues. Trimming left V 3 bases short and J 1 base short, with 3 bases between. Germline CDR1 is GTSNPN and CDR2 is SVGIG (reference sequence).